A single sample is the source of the 21 T cell receptor beta chains below, sequenced in a study of metastatic and nonmetastatic thyroid tumors (dated by TCRdb to 2020 to 2021). No treatment had been received by any patient before thyroid surgery. Library method: PCR. The reads were generated on an Illumina HiSeq 4000. The raw public data were reprocessed by TCRdb itself: fastp quality trimming at Q25, MiXCR clonotype calling, in-frame beta chains only. This sample lists 25,000 to 35,000 clones; about 18% were detected once. The biggest ten clones account for about 5% of the sample. Sequenced: blood. All receptors come from a female donor with papillary thyroid cancer or a benign thyroid nodule (not recorded which). Some clones in this sample may be carry-over from other donors' samples.

This clone was seen at least ten times. The V gene is TRBV7-3, the J gene TRBJ2-7, with TRBD1 matching over 8 bases. In germline, CDR1 is SGHTA, CDR2 FQGTGA. The CDR3 has 14 residues. The V segment lost 5 bases and the J segment 3 bases; nucleotides outside the gene matches: 6. The CDR3 loop reads CASSMTGDDYEQYF. In nucleotides, the CDR3 is TGTGCCAGCAGCATGACAGGGGATGACTACGAGCAGTACTTC.

In this sample, this clone turned up many times. V and J are TRBV12-3 or TRBV12-4 and TRBJ2-1, with 8 nucleotides matching TRBD2. The CDR3 has 16 amino acids. V shed 2 bases and J 6 bases; nucleotides not matched to a gene: 9. CDR3 nucleotide sequence: TGTGCCAGCAGTTTATCCCGGGAGGGCCTTTTCAATGAGCAGTTCTTC. It translates to CASSLSREGLFNEQFF.

Within the sample, this clone is medium-sized. The V gene is TRBV27, the J gene TRBJ2-7; TRBD1 agrees at 7 bases. Trimming at V came to 4 bases and at J to 4 bases, leaving 10 bases not matched to a gene. Germline V CDR1 and CDR2: MNHEY, SMNVEV (reference sequence). The length of the CDR3 is 15 residues. The CDR3: CASSSLVDRRYEQYF. The CDR3 coding sequence is TGTGCCAGCAGTTCTCTCGTGGACAGGCGGTACGAGCAGTACTTC.

Many counts were recorded for this clone. This chain links TRBV19 with TRBJ2-1; D is possibly TRBD2 (6 bases). V was trimmed by 4 bases and J by 4 bases, leaving 14 bases between them. Germline CDR1 LNHDA, CDR2 SQIVND (reference sequence). CDR3 length equals 15 residues. For the CDR3, the DNA is TGTGCCAGTAGTACCTCCCGGGAGCAATACAATGAGCAGTTCTTC. It is translated as CASSTSREQYNEQFF.

By proportion, this clone is medium-sized. The chain combines TRBV19 with TRBJ1-5; TRBD1 is a possible D gene (5 bases). The V gene lost 4 bases and the J gene lost 5 bases, with 21 bases spanning the gap. CDR1 LNHDA and CDR2 SQIVND come from the germline V gene (reference sequence). CDR3 length equals 17 residues. For the CDR3, the DNA is TGTGCCAGTAGTAGGGGGTGGTCCGGGCTGGGGGATCAGCCCCAGCATTTT. Amino acid sequence: CASSRGWSGLGDQPQHF.

This clone qualifies as medium-sized. The chain couples TRBV5-1 to TRBJ2-7, with 7 bases that match TRBD1. With V trimmed by 3 bases and J by 3 bases, 9 bases remained unmatched. The germline V gene has CDR1 SGHRS and CDR2 YFSETQ. The CDR3 extends over 15 amino acids. The chain's CDR3 is CASSWGTGALYEQYF. The CDR3 coding sequence is TGCGCCAGCAGCTGGGGAACAGGGGCACTCTACGAGCAGTACTTC.

This clone was counted ten times or more. The chain uses TRBV9 and TRBJ1-1; D may be TRBD1 (5 bases). Germline V gene lookup returns CDR1 SGDLS and CDR2 YYNGEE. The length of the CDR3 is 15 residues. Trimming took off 3 bases at V and 8 bases at J, with 20 bases between the two ends. The CDR3 loop reads CASSGRTSGATEAFF. The CDR3 coding sequence is TGTGCCAGCAGCGGCCGGACAAGCGGGGCTACCGAAGCTTTCTTT.

This clone was detected once. The J gene is TRBJ2-1, the V gene TRBV5-1; TRBD2 is a possible D gene (5 bases). The germline V and J ends were trimmed by 0 bases and 7 bases, with 14 bases remaining between them. The CDR3 has 15 residues. Germline values: CDR1 SGHRS, CDR2 YFSETQ. DNA of the CDR3: TGCGCCAGCAGCTTGGAGGCTAGCCGGGGAAATGAGCAGTTCTTC. Translation gives CASSLEASRGNEQFF.

This clone has at least ten counts. The chain carries TRBV20-1 and TRBJ1-4; D perhaps matches TRBD1 (5 bases). The CDR3 contains 14 residues. V lost 5 bases, J lost 8 bases, and 18 bases lay in between. CDR1 is DFQATT and CDR2 is SNEGSKA in the germline V gene (reference sequence). For the CDR3, the DNA is TGCAGTGCTGCGGCGGCAGGGCTTCGGGAAAAACTGTTTTTT. Its protein is CSAAAAGLREKLFF.

Ten or more counts support this clone. This chain connects TRBV9 to TRBJ1-5; 9 bases are shared with TRBD1. The germline V gene has CDR1 SGDLS and CDR2 YYNGEE. The CDR3 totals 18 residues. Losses at the gene ends were 0 bases for V and 6 bases for J; bases not matched to a gene: 13. CDR3 sequence reads: CASSVGPGTGFSGQPQHF. In DNA, the CDR3 is TGTGCCAGCAGCGTAGGACCGGGGACAGGGTTCAGTGGTCAGCCCCAGCATTTT.

This clone is medium-sized within its sample. The CDR3 coding sequence is TGTGCCAGCAGTGAAGACTTAGCGGGGGGGCCCTCCAATGAGCAGTTCTTC. It specifies CASSEDLAGGPSNEQFF. This chain links TRBV6-1 with TRBJ2-1; 11 positions agree with TRBD2. This CDR3 region has 17 residues. The V and J ends lost 1 base and 6 bases, in that order; junction bases with no gene match: 8. The V gene's germline CDR1 is MNHNS and CDR2 SASEGT.

The sample holds many counts of this clone. The rearrangement links TRBV24-1 to TRBJ2-3; no clear D gene. CDR1 is KGHDR, CDR2 SFDVKD, per germline. Trimming shortened V by 0 bases and J by 2 bases, and 8 bases separated the two germline ends. The CDR3 loop spans 15 amino acids. CDR3 residues: CATSDLGRHTDTQYF. DNA for the CDR3: TGTGCCACCAGTGATTTGGGACGTCACACAGATACGCAGTATTTT.

On this clone itself: This could be a read error, since a much larger clone is one nucleotide away. The CDR3 DNA reads TGTGCCAGCAACGCGCGGGGGGGGGAGACCCAGTGCTTC. This sequence encodes CASNARGGETQCF. The V and J genes are TRBV6-1 and TRBJ2-5; 9 nucleotides match TRBD2. Germline loops: CDR1 MNHNS, CDR2 SASEGT. The CDR3 is 13 amino acids.

J is TRBJ2-3 and V is TRBV3-1; D ambiguous. This CDR3 has 16 amino acids. Deletions cut 3 bases from V and 3 bases from J, with 16 bases between. Germline CDR1 reads LGHDT; CDR2 reads YNNKEL (reference sequence). CDR3 sequence: CASSQSPGRGTDTQYF. As DNA, the CDR3 is TGTGCCAGCAGCCAGTCTCCCGGACGTGGGACAGATACGCAGTATTTT.

This chain uses TRBV11-3 with TRBJ2-7; unclear D gene. V was cut by 4 bases and J by 2 bases, with 9 bases left in between. From germline, CDR1 is SGHNT and CDR2 YENEEA. CDR3 length: 13 residues. CDR3 in amino acids: CASSYAIAYEQYF. Here the CDR3 DNA reads TGTGCCAGCAGCTACGCCATCGCCTACGAGCAGTACTTC.

This clone was found many times. A read error may be the cause here, since a much bigger clone is one base away. The chain joins TRBV28 to TRBJ1-4; the match to TRBD1 covers 8 bases. This CDR3 spans 15 amino acids. From germline, CDR1 is MDHEN and CDR2 SYDVKM. The CDR3 region is CASSLGQGANEKLLF. In DNA, the CDR3 is TGTGCCAGCAGCCTAGGACAGGGTGCTAATGAAAAACTGCTTTTT. Variable domain in full (rest from reference TRBV28 and TRBJ1-4): DVKVTQSSRYLVKRTGEKVFLECVQDMDHENMFWYRQDPGLGLRLIYFSYDVKMKEKGDIPEGYSVSREKKERFSLILESASTNQTSMYLCASSLGQGANEKLLFGSGTQLSVL.

This clone was recorded only once. At one of its ends the junction is not consistent with the germline gene, which may arise from a read error. This sequence joins TRBV9 and TRBJ1-4, with no clear D. CDR3 length: 12 residues. Germline CDR1 is SGDLS and CDR2 is YYNGEE. CDR3 protein: CASILGKGSLLF. CDR3 nucleotide sequence: TGTGCCAGCATCCTGGGAAAAGGGTCGCTGCTTTTT.

V is TRBV4-3 and J is TRBJ2-6; D remains ambiguous. The germline V gene has CDR1 LGHNA and CDR2 YSLEER. The V end lost 0 bases, the J end lost 4 bases, and 10 bases lay between the germline ends. The CDR3 consists of 16 residues. CDR3 sequence: CASSQDSCTGANVLTF. CDR3 nucleotide sequence: TGCGCCAGCAGCCAAGATAGTTGTACGGGGGCCAACGTCCTGACTTTC.

This clone was seen repeatedly, ten times or more. V usage is TRBV20-1 and J usage is TRBJ2-1; D is perhaps TRBD1 or TRBD2 (5 bases each). Trimming took 6 bases from V and 0 from J, leaving 9 bases between them. The CDR3 has 13 residues. CDR1 and CDR2 (germline): DFQATT, SNEGSKA (reference sequence). The CDR3 sequence: CSAKGSSYNEQFF. CDR3 DNA: TGCAGTGCGAAGGGGAGCTCCTACAATGAGCAGTTCTTC.

This clone occurred many times. The chain uses TRBV7-3 and TRBJ2-1, with a weak D call TRBD2 (6 bases). CDR3 length: 13 residues. The germline V gene has CDR1 SGHTA and CDR2 FQGTGA. The V and J ends lost 2 bases and 10 bases respectively, with 12 bases between them. CDR3 residues: CASSLVAEGEQFF. Here the CDR3 DNA reads TGTGCCAGCAGCTTAGTAGCGGAGGGGGAGCAGTTCTTC.

Details on this clone: This may be a read error, as it is one base from a much larger clone. Here the CDR3 DNA reads TGCAGCGTTGGAGGGTCAGGAATACTGTTTTTT. Translation: CSVGGSGILFF. V and J are TRBV29-1 and TRBJ1-4; D unclear. Trimming cost V 4 bases and J 13 bases, with 13 bases left between them. Germline V gives CDR1 SQVTM, CDR2 ANQGSEA. This CDR3 has 11 residues.